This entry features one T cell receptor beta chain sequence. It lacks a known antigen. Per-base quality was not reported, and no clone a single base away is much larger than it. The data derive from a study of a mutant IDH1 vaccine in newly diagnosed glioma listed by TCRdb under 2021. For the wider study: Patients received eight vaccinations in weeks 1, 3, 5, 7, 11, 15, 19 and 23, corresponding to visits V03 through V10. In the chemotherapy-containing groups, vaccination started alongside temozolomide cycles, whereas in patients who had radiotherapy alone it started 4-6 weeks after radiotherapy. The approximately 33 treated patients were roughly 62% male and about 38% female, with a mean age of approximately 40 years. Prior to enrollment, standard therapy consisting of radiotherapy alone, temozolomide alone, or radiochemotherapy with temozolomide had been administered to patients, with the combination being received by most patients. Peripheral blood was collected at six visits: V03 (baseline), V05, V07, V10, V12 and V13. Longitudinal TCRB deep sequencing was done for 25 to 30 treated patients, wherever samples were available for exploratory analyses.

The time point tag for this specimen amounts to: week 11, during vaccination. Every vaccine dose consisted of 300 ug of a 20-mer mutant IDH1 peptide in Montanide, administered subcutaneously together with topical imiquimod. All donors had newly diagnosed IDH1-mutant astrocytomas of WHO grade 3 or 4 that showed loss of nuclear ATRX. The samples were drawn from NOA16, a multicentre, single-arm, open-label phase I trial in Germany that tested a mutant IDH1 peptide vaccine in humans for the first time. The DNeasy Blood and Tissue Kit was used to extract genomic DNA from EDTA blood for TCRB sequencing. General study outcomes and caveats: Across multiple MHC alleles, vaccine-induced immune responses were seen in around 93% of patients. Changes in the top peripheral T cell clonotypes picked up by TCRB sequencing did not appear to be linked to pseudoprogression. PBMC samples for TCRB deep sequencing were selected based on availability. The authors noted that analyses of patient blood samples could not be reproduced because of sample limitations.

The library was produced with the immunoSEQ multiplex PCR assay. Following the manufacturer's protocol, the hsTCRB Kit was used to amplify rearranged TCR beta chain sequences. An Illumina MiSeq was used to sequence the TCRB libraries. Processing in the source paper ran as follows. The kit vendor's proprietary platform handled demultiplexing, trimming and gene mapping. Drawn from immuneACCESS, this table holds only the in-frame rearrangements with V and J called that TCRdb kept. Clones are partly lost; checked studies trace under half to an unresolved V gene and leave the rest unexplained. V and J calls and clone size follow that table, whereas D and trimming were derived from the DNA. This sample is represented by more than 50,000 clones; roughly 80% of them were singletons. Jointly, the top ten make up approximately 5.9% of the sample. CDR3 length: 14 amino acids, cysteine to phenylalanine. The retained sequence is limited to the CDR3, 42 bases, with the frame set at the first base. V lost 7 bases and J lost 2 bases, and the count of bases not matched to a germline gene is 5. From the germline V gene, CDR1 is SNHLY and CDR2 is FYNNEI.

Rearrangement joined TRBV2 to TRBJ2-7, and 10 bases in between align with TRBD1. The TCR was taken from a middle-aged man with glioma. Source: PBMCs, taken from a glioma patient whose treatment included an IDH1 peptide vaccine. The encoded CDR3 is CASTWTGGPYEQYF. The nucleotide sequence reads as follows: TGTGCCAGCACTTGGACAGGGGGGCCCTACGAGCAGTACTTC.